These T cell receptor beta chains were read from a single sample in a study of human CD8 memory T cell subsets. TCRdb reanalyzed the 5' RACE reads and collapses them to one entry per CDR3 protein, without DNA. The listing records fewer than 9,500 distinct CDR3 sequences. The material sequenced was CD8+ T cells from PBMCs. The source is a human donor in good health. The CDR3 runs from the conserved cysteine through the conserved F or W. Fields, in order: V gene, J gene, CDR3 length, clone size, CDR3 protein. Expanded clones get a size class; other rows say once, few or many, or leave the size out.

TRBV6-2/TRBV6-3	TRBJ1-5	17	-	CASRPAGEIRSNQPQHF
TRBV5-1	TRBJ1-1	14	-	CASSTTGVGTEAFF
TRBV10-3	TRBJ1-2	16	-	CAISESQGGHFYGYTF
TRBV28	TRBJ2-5	15	-	CASSLLTSGTETQYF
TRBV21-1	TRBJ2-7	14	-	CASSNRRLSYEQYF
TRBV6-5	TRBJ2-1	12	-	CASSYSPDEQFF
TRBV29-1	TRBJ2-2	16	medium-sized	CSVEDPPGTNTGELFF
TRBV5-1	TRBJ1-1	13	medium-sized	CASSGQGYTEAFF
TRBV12-3/TRBV12-4	TRBJ1-3	13	-	CASSFDRASTIYF
TRBV29-1	TRBJ1-2	15	-	CSVEDRQGPHYGYTF
TRBV19	TRBJ2-7	13	-	CASGSWDTYEQYF
TRBV10-3	TRBJ2-7	13	-	CAISVDQRYEQYF
TRBV6-2/TRBV6-3	TRBJ2-3	15	-	CASSYGDARGDTQYF
TRBV5-1	TRBJ2-7	13	medium-sized	CASRHTAGDEQYF
TRBV20-1	TRBJ1-1	12	-	CSAIGGNTEAFF
TRBV7-8	TRBJ2-3	17	-	CASSSQGALTSTDTQYF
TRBV7-9	TRBJ2-2	11	-	CLAGDTGELFF
TRBV29-1	TRBJ2-1	12	-	CSPLTSSYEQFF
TRBV27	TRBJ2-7	13	-	CASSPNPAAEQYF
TRBV2	TRBJ2-1	13	-	CASSELAINEQFF
TRBV25-1	TRBJ2-7	11	medium-sized	CASSATWEQYF
TRBV27	TRBJ2-1	13	-	CASSLAGGPEQFF